The 24 T cell receptor beta chains reported below all come from one sample, sequenced in a study of shared T cell receptors in the human thymus. Profiled with immunoSEQ multiplex PCR; TCRdb holds only in-frame clones, not every one. The sample contains over 60,000 clones, more than 90% of which appear only once. The sequencing input was thymocytes. The receptor source for this set is a human donor.

V is TRBV29-1 and J is TRBJ1-6, with 11 bases matching TRBD1. The junction had 0 bases not matched to a gene; V was cut back by 4 bases and J by 7 bases. Germline lookup yields CDR1 SQVTM and CDR2 ANQGSEA. The CDR3 spans 13 residues. DNA for the CDR3: TGCAGCGTTGGGACAGGGGGCAATTCACCCCTCCACTTT. The encoded protein is CSVGTGGNSPLHF. Drawing the rest from reference TRBV29-1 and TRBJ1-6, the complete variable domain is SAVISQKPSRDICQRGTSLTIQCQVDSQVTMMFWYRQQPGQSLTLIATANQGSEATYESGFVIDKFPISRPNLTFSTLTVSNMSPEDSSIYLCSVGTGGNSPLHFGNGTRLTVT.

The gene calls are TRBV14 and TRBJ1-2; D gene uncertain. There are 17 residues in the CDR3. Germline V lookup: CDR1 SGHDN, CDR2 FVKESK. V was trimmed by 4 bases and J by 0 bases, leaving 18 bases between them. The CDR3 DNA follows: TGTGCCAGCAGCCGTCGGAGGCGATTAGGAACTAACTATGGCTACACCTTC. It codes for CASSRRRRLGTNYGYTF.

The genes are TRBV28 and TRBJ1-5; tentatively, D is TRBD1 (5 bases). Germline assignment: CDR1 MDHEN and CDR2 SYDVKM. This CDR3 comprises 16 residues. The V and J ends lost 2 bases and 0 bases respectively, with 11 bases between them. CDR3 nucleotides: TGTGCCAGCAGTTTACTGCAGGGCTATAGCAATCAGCCCCAGCATTTT. Translating gives CASSLLQGYSNQPQHF.

The chain is built from TRBV19 and TRBJ2-3, with TRBD1 matching over 8 bases. The CDR3 sequence is 15 residues long. V trimming: 7 bases; J trimming: 5 bases; junction bases outside the gene matches: 11. Germline lookup yields CDR1 LNHDA and CDR2 SQIVND (reference sequence). CDR3 sequence (DNA): TGTGCCAGTACCCCTTTATCGACAGGGGAAGATACGCAGTATTTT. The encoded protein is CASTPLSTGEDTQYF.

The chain has TRBV13 and TRBJ2-7; 11 nucleotides align to TRBD2. Germline CDR1 PRHDT, CDR2 FYEKMQ (reference sequence). The CDR3 runs 17 residues. With V trimmed by 5 bases and J by 4 bases, 13 bases remained unmatched. The CDR3 DNA reads as TGTGCCAGCAGCCCAAGGGGAGTGACTAGCGGGGTTTACGAGCAGTACTTC. It is translated as CASSPRGVTSGVYEQYF.

The CDR3 spells CASSLGQVRREKLFF. CDR3 nucleotide sequence: TGTGCCAGCAGCTTGGGTCAGGTCCGAAGGGAAAAACTGTTTTTT. The J gene is TRBJ1-4, the V gene TRBV7-9; D gene uncertain. V lost 3 bases and J lost 8, with 16 bases in between. Germline CDR1 and CDR2: SEHNR and FQNEAQ (reference sequence). This CDR3 has 15 amino acids.

This clone appeared once. The chain combines TRBV15 with TRBJ1-4; TRBD1 matches at 10 bases. With V trimmed by 3 bases and J by 0 bases, 10 bases remained unmatched. The germline V gene has CDR1 LNHNV and CDR2 YYDKDF (reference sequence). CDR3 size: 19 residues. The CDR3 sequence is CATSSDRGPVSSTNEKLFF. Here the CDR3 DNA reads TGTGCCACCAGCAGCGACAGGGGGCCCGTTAGTTCAACTAATGAAAAACTGTTTTTT.

The genes are TRBV5-4 and TRBJ2-4, with D possibly being TRBD2 (6 bases). V lost 1 base and J 6 bases, leaving 11 bases between the germline ends. Germline CDR1 is SGHNT and CDR2 is YYREEE (reference sequence). This CDR3 is built from 14 residues. The CDR3 region has the DNA TGTGCCAGCAGCTTGCAGCAGGGAGGAAACATTCAGTACTTC. This translates into CASSLQQGGNIQYF.

This clone was recorded only once. The V gene is TRBV19, the J gene TRBJ2-5; D remains ambiguous. Germline V gene data show CDR1 as LNHDA and CDR2 as SQIVND (reference sequence). CDR3 size: 13 residues. V lost 3 bases and J lost 5, with 10 bases in between. CDR3 protein: CASSILGAETQYF. Here the CDR3 DNA reads TGTGCCAGTAGTATTTTGGGTGCGGAGACCCAGTACTTC.

This clone came up once. The chain is built from TRBV10-2 and TRBJ1-5; 7 nucleotides match TRBD1. CDR3 length: 15 residues. Germline V gives CDR1 WSHSY, CDR2 SAAADI. J lost 3 bases, V lost 4 bases, and 6 bases had no gene match. The CDR3 bases are TGCGCCAGCAGTGGGGGGACAGCTCTCAATCAGCCCCAGCATTTT. Amino acids: CASSGGTALNQPQHF.

This clone occurred once. This rearrangement joins TRBV7-9 to TRBJ2-7, with 7 nucleotides matching TRBD1. The length of the CDR3 is 15 residues. Per germline, CDR1 SEHNR and CDR2 FQNEAQ (reference sequence). J gave up 1 base and V 7 bases, and 10 bases lay outside the gene matches. The chain's CDR3 is CASTPMGTVSYEQYF. The CDR3 DNA reads TGTGCCAGCACTCCTATGGGGACAGTTTCCTACGAGCAGTACTTC. Full variable domain (outside the CDR3, taken from reference TRBV7-9 and TRBJ2-7): DTGVSQNPRHKITKRGQNVTFRCDPISEHNRLYWYRQTLGQGPEFLTYFQNEAQLEKSRLLSDRFSAERPKGSFSTLEIQRTEQGDSAMYLCASTPMGTVSYEQYFGPGTRLTVT.

The chain has TRBV11-2 and TRBJ1-2; D is unresolved. Trimming removed 3 bases from V and 5 bases from J, with 16 bases in between. CDR1 and CDR2 (germline): SGHAT, FQNNGV. The CDR3 runs 15 residues. The CDR3 spells CASSLRPHQRYGYTF. The CDR3 coding sequence is TGTGCCAGCAGCTTGAGGCCTCATCAGAGGTATGGCTACACCTTC.

This clone was observed once. The rearrangement links TRBV5-5 to TRBJ1-6; perhaps TRBD1 as D (6 bases). The germline V gene has CDR1 SGHKS and CDR2 YYEKEE (reference sequence). The CDR3 is 15 amino acids. Trimming stripped 3 bases from V and 8 bases from J, with 15 bases between. CDR3 nucleotide sequence: TGTGCCAGCAGCTCGAGGGGGGAGGTTTATTCACCCCTCCACTTT. It translates to CASSSRGEVYSPLHF.

The rearrangement links TRBV4-3 to TRBJ2-1; D gene unclear. The ends were cut back, 0 bases at V and 10 bases at J, with 7 bases in the middle. CDR3 length: 12 amino acids. In germline, CDR1 is LGHNA, CDR2 YSLEER. In nucleotides, the CDR3 is TGCGCCAGCAGCCAAGACTACGAGGAGCAGTTCTTC. Residues: CASSQDYEEQFF.

The genes are TRBV10-1 and TRBJ2-3, with D maybe TRBD1 (5 bases). The CDR3 covers 18 residues. CDR1 WNHNN and CDR2 SYGVQD come from the germline V gene (reference sequence). V was shortened by 6 bases and J by 2 bases, with 24 bases between the two germline ends. In DNA, the CDR3 is TGCGCCAGCAGGGAACCACTCCTCAAGGGGTACCCCACAGATACGCAGTATTTT. Its translation is CASREPLLKGYPTDTQYF.

This chain joins TRBV18 and TRBJ1-2; tentatively, D is TRBD1 (5 bases). The length of the CDR3 is 17 residues. Trimming removed 3 bases at V and 4 bases at J, with 21 bases between. Germline V lookup: CDR1 KGHSH, CDR2 LQKENI. CDR3 region: CASSPHEGQKNFYGYTF. The CDR3 nucleotides are TGTGCCAGCTCACCCCACGAGGGGCAGAAGAACTTCTATGGCTACACCTTC.

The rearrangement uses TRBV19 and TRBJ1-5; D gene ambiguous. Looked up from germline, CDR1 is LNHDA and CDR2 is SQIVND (reference sequence). The CDR3 loop spans 18 amino acids. The V gene lost 1 base and the J gene lost 3 bases, with 19 bases spanning the gap. The CDR3 here is CASSIVERVRFYNQPQHF. The CDR3 nucleotides are TGTGCCAGTAGTATAGTGGAGAGGGTCAGGTTCTACAATCAGCCCCAGCATTTT.

The chain couples TRBV10-3 to TRBJ1-2; D is perhaps TRBD1 (6 bases). The length of the CDR3 is 19 residues. Germline CDR1 ENHRY, CDR2 SYGVKD. Trimming pared 0 bases from V and 1 base from J, leaving 21 bases between. DNA for the CDR3: TGTGCCATCAGTGAGTCGACTCTTTGGGGTGTAGGGGGTAACTATGGCTACACCTTC. Translating gives CAISESTLWGVGGNYGYTF.

In its sample, this clone was seen once. The chain links TRBV19 to TRBJ1-5; D gene uncertain. The V end was cut by 11 bases, the J end by 3 bases, with 14 bases between. This CDR3 has 13 amino acids. The germline V gene encodes CDR1 LNHDA and CDR2 SQIVND (reference sequence). CDR3 nucleotides: TGTGCCGGAGCGGGAGGGATCAATCAGCCCCAGCATTTT. It specifies CAGAGGINQPQHF.

The J gene is TRBJ1-5, the V gene TRBV19; D not resolved. The CDR3 contains 16 residues. Trimming took off 7 bases at V and 0 bases at J, with 16 bases between the two ends. The germline V gene encodes CDR1 LNHDA and CDR2 SQIVND (reference sequence). CDR3 bases: TGTGCCAGTACCCCCCCCTGGAGTAATAGCAATCAGCCCCAGCATTTT. Protein: CASTPPWSNSNQPQHF.

The rearrangement links TRBV29-1 to TRBJ2-5; D is undetermined. V was trimmed by 7 bases and J by 3 bases, leaving 24 bases between them. In germline, CDR1 is SQVTM, CDR2 ANQGSEA. The CDR3 contains 16 residues. The CDR3, as DNA: TGCAGCGGAGAGAACCCTGAAGGCGGCAACAAAGAGACCCAGTACTTC. Protein sequence: CSGENPEGGNKETQYF.

The chain carries TRBV4-3 and TRBJ1-4, with 8 bases that match TRBD1. Trimming removed 4 bases from V and 8 bases from J; junction bases left unmatched: 6. The V gene's germline CDR1 is LGHNA and CDR2 YSLEER. The CDR3 contains 14 residues. CDR3 nucleotides: TGCGCCAGCAGCCCACTCACAGGGGGGGAAAAACTGTTTTTT. Translation: CASSPLTGGEKLFF.

J is TRBJ1-5 and V is TRBV10-3, with D possibly TRBD1 on 5 matching bases. From germline, CDR1 is ENHRY and CDR2 SYGVKD. V was clipped by 2 bases and J by 3 bases, with 14 bases between them. CDR3 length: 16 amino acids. The CDR3, as DNA: TGTGCCATCAGTGAGCCCGGGGACGGACACAATCAGCCCCAGCATTTT. It is translated as CAISEPGDGHNQPQHF.

V is TRBV9 and J is TRBJ2-2; maybe TRBD2 (5 bases). V lost 0 bases, J lost 5 bases, and 11 bases lay in between. The CDR3 covers 15 residues. Germline V gene sequence: CDR1 SGDLS, CDR2 YYNGEE. For the CDR3, the DNA is TGTGCCAGCAGCGTAGACGTGGGAGCTACCGGGGAGCTGTTTTTT. This translates into CASSVDVGATGELFF.